This TCR beta chain is from a study of cytomegalovirus exposure and HLA in healthy donors (dated by TCRdb to 2016 to 2017). Background for the entire study: According to a later analysis, the 120 or so validation repertoires were produced on the same platform as the 666 repertoires of the first cohort. To predict cytomegalovirus infection status, the study combined high-throughput TCR immunosequencing, statistical association of individual TCRs with disease status, and machine learning. The aim of the study was to test whether cataloging public T cell receptors could identify signatures of past pathogen exposure. A separate validation cohort of about 110 different subjects was used in addition to the 666-subject first cohort. Study-level results and caveats: The authors suggested that the approach could potentially be generalized to other disease states and immunological phenotypes. All 120 or so repertoires were used to score co-occurrence in the validation cohort in a later analysis, because that analysis had no HLA typing for the cohort. Of the cluster scores, roughly 95% were above 0 in a later analysis, which found that TCRs clustered in the first cohort also tended to co-occur in the 110 or so validation repertoires. The classifier was reported to diagnose cytomegalovirus status with high specificity and sensitivity in both the original and validation cohorts. A few of the identified cytomegalovirus-associated TCR beta chains were confirmed in vitro to be specific for cytomegalovirus antigens. A total of fewer than 200 TCR beta chains were listed by the study as associated with cytomegalovirus. While some public TCRs were present in many individuals, most TCR sequences turned up only very rarely across donors.

CDR1 and CDR2 are read off the germline V gene as MDHEN and SYDVKM. V loses 1 base of germline sequence and J loses 3 bases, and the interval between the two ends is 10 bases. From the cysteine through the phenylalanine, the CDR3 covers 14 amino acids. The read is trimmed to its CDR3 DNA, 42 bases read in frame from base 1. Concerning this clone: Its antigen remains undetermined. The sample holds no much larger clone one base away, and base qualities are not on file.

Preparation of the library involved the immunoSEQ multiplex PCR assay. The source study handled its data this way. A statistical classification framework was built to diagnose cytomegalovirus status from the catalog of TCR beta chain sequences. TCRdb retrieved this table from immuneACCESS and kept in-frame rearrangements only. Not all clones are present; in checked studies, unresolved V genes account for under half, and no reason is known for the remainder. V and J calls and clone size are given by that table; D and trimming were obtained from the DNA. A total of some 60,000 clones appear in this sample, approximately 96% of them only once. 0.9% to 1% of the sample comes from the top ten. The donors belonged to the validation cohort of around 120 subjects, which was separate from the approximately 700-subject first cohort.

This clonotype originated in a man between 18 and 29 years old in good health and CMV-seronegative. The chain uses TRBV28 and TRBJ2-7; the D gene is perhaps TRBD2, on 5 matching bases. Material: PBMCs. The base sequence is TGTGCCAGCAGTTTATTTCTGGGAGTCTACGAGCAGTACTTC. Its translation reads: CASSLFLGVYEQYF.